Sequencing of this TCR beta chain was carried out in a study of blood T cell repertoires in COVID-19. Study in general: There were acute and convalescent COVID-19 samples, and they came from the United States, Italy and Spain. Sources were T cells, B-cell-depleted T cells, or PBMCs; the material itself was cDNA or gDNA.

Original analysis: It was from reference gene primer amplification that nucleated cell counts were estimated. The assay was immunoSEQ multiplex PCR, and TCRdb's table has in-frame clones only and misses some. V and J calls plus clone size are reproduced from that table; the DNA served to infer D and trimming. The data hold 150,000 to 200,000 clones, with about 87% observed a single time. V lost 7 bases, J lost 0 bases, and 12 bases lay in between. Germline CDR1 is MGHRA and CDR2 is YSYEKL. This CDR3 is 15 amino acids long. The clonotype originates from a woman aged 18-29 years who had recovered from COVID-19. The gene calls are TRBV4-1 and TRBJ2-2; no clear D. Sequences were obtained from peripheral blood. The CDR3 is CASTLNPSNTGELFF. The DNA of the CDR3 is TGCGCCAGCACCCTAAACCCCTCGAACACCGGGGAGCTGTTTTTT.